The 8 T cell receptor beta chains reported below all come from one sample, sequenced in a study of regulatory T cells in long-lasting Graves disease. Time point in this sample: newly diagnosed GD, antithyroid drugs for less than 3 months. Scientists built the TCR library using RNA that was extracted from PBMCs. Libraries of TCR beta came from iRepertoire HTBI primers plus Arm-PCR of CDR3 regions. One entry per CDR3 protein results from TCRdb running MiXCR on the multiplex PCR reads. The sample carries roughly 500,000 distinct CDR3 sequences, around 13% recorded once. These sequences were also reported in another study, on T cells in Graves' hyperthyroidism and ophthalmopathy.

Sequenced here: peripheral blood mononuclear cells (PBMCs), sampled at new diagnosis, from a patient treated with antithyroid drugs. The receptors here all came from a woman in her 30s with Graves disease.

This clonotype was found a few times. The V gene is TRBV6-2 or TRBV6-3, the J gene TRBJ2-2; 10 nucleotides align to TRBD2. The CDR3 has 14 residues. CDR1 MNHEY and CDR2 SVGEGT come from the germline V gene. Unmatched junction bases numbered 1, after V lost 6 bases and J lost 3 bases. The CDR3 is CASRTSGYTGELFF. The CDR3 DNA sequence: TGTGCCAGCAGGACTAGCGGGTACACCGGGGAGCTGTTTTTT.

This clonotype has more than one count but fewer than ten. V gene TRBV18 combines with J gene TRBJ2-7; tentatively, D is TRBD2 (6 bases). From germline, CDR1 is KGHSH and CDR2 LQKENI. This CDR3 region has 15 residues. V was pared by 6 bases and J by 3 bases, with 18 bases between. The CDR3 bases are TGTGCCAGCTCCCTCTCCAGGACTACCGTCTACGAGCAGTACTTC. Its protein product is CASSLSRTTVYEQYF.

CDR3 protein: CSVESWDSPDTQYF. Written as DNA, the CDR3 is TGCAGCGTTGAAAGCTGGGACAGTCCAGATACGCAGTATTTT. The chain uses TRBV29-1 and TRBJ2-3, with TRBD1 identical over 7 bases. This CDR3 region has 14 residues. The V and J ends lost 2 bases and 4 bases, in that order; junction bases with no gene match: 6. Germline loops: CDR1 SQVTM, CDR2 ANQGSEA.

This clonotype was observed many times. In DNA, the CDR3 is TGCAGCGTTGGTCCAGATACGCAGTATTTT. Translated, it gives CSVGPDTQYF. The rearrangement links TRBV29-1 to TRBJ2-3; D gene ambiguous. The V gene lost 4 bases and the J gene lost 4 bases, with 3 bases spanning the gap. Germline V gene data show CDR1 as SQVTM and CDR2 as ANQGSEA. The CDR3 is made up of 10 amino acids.

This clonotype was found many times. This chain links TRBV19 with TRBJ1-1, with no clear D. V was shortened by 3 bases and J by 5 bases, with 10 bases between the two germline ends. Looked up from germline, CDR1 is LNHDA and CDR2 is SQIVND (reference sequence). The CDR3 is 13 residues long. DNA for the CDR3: TGTGCCAGTAGTATCGACCCGGGTACTGAAGCTTTCTTT. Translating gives CASSIDPGTEAFF.

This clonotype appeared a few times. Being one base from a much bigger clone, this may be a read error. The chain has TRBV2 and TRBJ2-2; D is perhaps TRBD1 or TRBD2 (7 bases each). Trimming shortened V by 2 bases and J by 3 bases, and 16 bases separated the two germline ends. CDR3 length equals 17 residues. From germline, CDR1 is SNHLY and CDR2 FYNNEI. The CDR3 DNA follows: TGTGCCAGCAGTGAACCGGCAGGGGGGGTGTACACCGGGGAGCTGTTTTTT. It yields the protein CASSEPAGGVYTGELFF.

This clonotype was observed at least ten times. CDR3 sequence reads: CASRRQGRSSYEQYF. The CDR3 DNA follows: TGTGCCAGCAGGAGACAGGGAAGGAGCTCCTACGAGCAGTACTTC. This sequence joins TRBV27 and TRBJ2-7; 7 nucleotides line up with TRBD1. CDR3 length: 15 amino acids. V lost 6 bases and J lost 0; bases outside the gene matches: 8. Germline V CDR1 and CDR2: MNHEY, SMNVEV (reference sequence).

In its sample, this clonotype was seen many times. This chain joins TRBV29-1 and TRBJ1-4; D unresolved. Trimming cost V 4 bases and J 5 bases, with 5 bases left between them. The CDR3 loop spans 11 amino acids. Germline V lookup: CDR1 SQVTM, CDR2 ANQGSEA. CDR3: CSVAENEKLFF. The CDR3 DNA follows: TGCAGCGTTGCGGAAAATGAAAAACTGTTTTTT.